The present TCR beta chain was sequenced within a study of blood T cell repertoires in COVID-19. Turning to the study itself: Whether acute or convalescent, the COVID-19 samples came from the United States, Italy and Spain. Sources were T cells, B-cell-depleted T cells, or PBMCs; the material itself was cDNA or gDNA.

CDR1 and CDR2 (germline): SNHLY, FYNNEI. CDR3 length: 13 amino acids. Trimming removed 9 bases at V and 6 bases at J, with 17 bases between. In the original workflow: Using reference gene primer amplification, nucleated cell counts were estimated. Here immunoSEQ multiplex PCR was the method, and the copy in TCRdb shows in-frame clones only, minus some. V and J calls and clone size come straight from that table; D and trimming were deduced from the DNA. The repertoire consists of some 270,000 clones, with nearly 90% occurring once and the leading ten covering roughly 4.5%. This TCR came from a woman aged 40 to 50 who had recovered from COVID-19. The sample taken for sequencing was peripheral blood. V and J are TRBV2 and TRBJ1-1, with D perhaps matching TRBD1 (5 bases). The CDR3 coding sequence is TGTGCCAGGTCAGGGAGGGGTATCGCTGAAGCTTTCTTT. Encoded protein: CARSGRGIAEAFF.